This T cell receptor beta chain is drawn from a study of regulatory T cells in long-lasting Graves disease. The sample's time point: newly diagnosed GD, antithyroid drugs for less than 3 months. Extracted PBMC RNA gave rise to the TCR library. From germline, CDR1 is LGHDT and CDR2 YNNKEL (reference sequence). Trimming removed 6 bases at V and 0 bases at J, with 5 bases between. This CDR3 has 12 residues. This clonotype was observed at least ten times. With iRepertoire HTBI primers and Arm-PCR of CDR3 regions, TCR beta libraries were built. Using its own MiXCR run on the multiplex PCR reads, TCRdb lists one record per CDR3 protein. The data show 350,000 to 500,000 distinct CDR3 sequences, with 12% to 15% seen just once and more than 15% held by the top ten. These data also featured in a second study, about T cells in Graves' hyperthyroidism and ophthalmopathy. From that study: Clinical symptoms, serum thyroxine and TRAb, thyroid ultrasound and orbital computed tomography together formed the diagnostic basis.

The sequence came from a woman aged 45-59 years with Graves disease. V and J are TRBV3-1 and TRBJ1-1; no definite D call. The sequencing used peripheral blood mononuclear cells (PBMCs), collected at new diagnosis, from a patient treated with antithyroid drugs. The CDR3 spells CASSGVNTEAFF. The CDR3 coding sequence is TGTGCCAGCAGTGGAGTGAACACTGAAGCTTTCTTT.